This TCR beta chain was found in a study of technical replicates of blood from a handful of donors. CDR3 length: 13 residues. Trimming at V came to 7 bases and at J to 7 bases, leaving 11 bases not matched to a gene. CDR1 is SQVTM and CDR2 is ANQGSEA in the germline V gene. Repertoires were generated with immunoSEQ multiplex PCR, while TCRdb's copy carries only in-frame clones and drops some. Of approximately 41,000 clones listed, around 96% are singletons. Sequencing input: T cells isolated from PBMCs. V is TRBV29-1 and J is TRBJ2-7, with 9 bases identical to TRBD1. The clonotype was recovered from a human donor in good health. The CDR3 is CSANLQGAGEQYF. In nucleotides, the CDR3 is TGCAGCGCTAACTTACAGGGGGCAGGAGAGCAGTACTTC.